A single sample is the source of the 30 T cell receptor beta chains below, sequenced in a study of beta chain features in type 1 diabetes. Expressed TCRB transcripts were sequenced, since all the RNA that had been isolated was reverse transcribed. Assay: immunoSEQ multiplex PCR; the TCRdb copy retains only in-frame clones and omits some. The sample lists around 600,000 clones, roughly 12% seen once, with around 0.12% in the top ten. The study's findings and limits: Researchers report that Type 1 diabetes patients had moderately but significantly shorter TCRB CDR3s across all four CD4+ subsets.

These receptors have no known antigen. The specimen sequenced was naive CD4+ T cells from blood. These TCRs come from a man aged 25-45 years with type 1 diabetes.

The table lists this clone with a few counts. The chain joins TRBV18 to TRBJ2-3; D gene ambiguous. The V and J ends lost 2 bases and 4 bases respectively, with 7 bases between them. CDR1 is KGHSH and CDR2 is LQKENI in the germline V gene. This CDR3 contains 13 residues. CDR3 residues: CASSPGQPDTQYF. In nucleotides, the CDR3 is TGTGCCAGCTCACCAGGGCAGCCAGATACGCAGTATTTT.

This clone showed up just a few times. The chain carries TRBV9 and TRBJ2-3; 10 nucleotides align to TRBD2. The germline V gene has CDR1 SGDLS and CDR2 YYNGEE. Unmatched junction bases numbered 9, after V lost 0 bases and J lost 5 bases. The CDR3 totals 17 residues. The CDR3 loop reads CASSVGGLAGAGDTQYF. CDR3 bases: TGTGCCAGCAGCGTAGGTGGTCTAGCGGGGGCTGGAGATACGCAGTATTTT. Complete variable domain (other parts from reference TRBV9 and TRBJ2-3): DSGVTQTPKHLITATGQRVTLRCSPRSGDLSVYWYQQSLDQGLQFLIQYYNGEERAKGNILERFSAQQFPDLHSELNLSSLELGDSALYFCASSVGGLAGAGDTQYFGPGTRLTVL.

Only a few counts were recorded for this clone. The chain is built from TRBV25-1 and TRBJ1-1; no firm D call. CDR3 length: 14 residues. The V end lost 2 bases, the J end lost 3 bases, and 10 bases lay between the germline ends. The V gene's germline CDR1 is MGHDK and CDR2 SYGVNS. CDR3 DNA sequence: TGTGCCAGCAGTGAACGCGTGGACGACACTGAAGCTTTCTTT. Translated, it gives CASSERVDDTEAFF.

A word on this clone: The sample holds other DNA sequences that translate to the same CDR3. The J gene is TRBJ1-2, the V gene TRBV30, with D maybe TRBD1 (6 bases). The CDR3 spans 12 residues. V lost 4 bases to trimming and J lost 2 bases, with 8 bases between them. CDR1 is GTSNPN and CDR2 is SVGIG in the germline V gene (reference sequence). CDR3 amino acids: CAWTQGNYGYTF. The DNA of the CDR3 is TGTGCCTGGACCCAGGGGAACTATGGCTACACCTTC.

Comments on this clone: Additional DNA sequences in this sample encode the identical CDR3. CDR3 nucleotide sequence: TGTGCCAGCAGCTTAGACAGTTCCTACAATGAGCAGTTCTTC. This translates into CASSLDSSYNEQFF. The rearrangement links TRBV7-9 to TRBJ2-1; no definite D call. V gave up 1 base and J gave up 1 base, with 5 bases separating them. Germline lookup yields CDR1 SEHNR and CDR2 FQNEAQ (reference sequence). The CDR3 runs to 14 residues.

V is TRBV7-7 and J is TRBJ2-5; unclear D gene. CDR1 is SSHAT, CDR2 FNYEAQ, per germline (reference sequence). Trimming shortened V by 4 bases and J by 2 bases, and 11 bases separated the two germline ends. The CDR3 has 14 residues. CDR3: CASSSSPGQETQYF. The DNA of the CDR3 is TGTGCCAGCAGCTCCAGCCCGGGTCAAGAGACCCAGTACTTC.

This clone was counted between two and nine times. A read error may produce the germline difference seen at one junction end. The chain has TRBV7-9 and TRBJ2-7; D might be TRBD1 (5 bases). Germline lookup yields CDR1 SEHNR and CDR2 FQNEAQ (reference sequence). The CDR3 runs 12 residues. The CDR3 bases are TGTGCCAGCAGCTTACCTCTTGGACACCTCTTCTTC. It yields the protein CASSLPLGHLFF.

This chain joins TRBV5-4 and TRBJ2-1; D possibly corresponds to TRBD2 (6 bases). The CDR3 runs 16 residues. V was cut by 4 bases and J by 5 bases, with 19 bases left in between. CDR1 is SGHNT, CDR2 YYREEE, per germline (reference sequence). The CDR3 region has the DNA TGTGCCAGCAGCCAAGGGGAGAGGACTACCAACAATGAGCAGTTCTTC. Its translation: CASSQGERTTNNEQFF.

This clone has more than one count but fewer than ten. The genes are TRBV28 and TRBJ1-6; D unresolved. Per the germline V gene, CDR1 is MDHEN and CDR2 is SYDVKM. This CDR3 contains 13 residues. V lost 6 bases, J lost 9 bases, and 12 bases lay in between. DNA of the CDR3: TGTGCCAGCAGGACCGACTGGGGTTCACCCCTCCACTTT. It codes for CASRTDWGSPLHF.

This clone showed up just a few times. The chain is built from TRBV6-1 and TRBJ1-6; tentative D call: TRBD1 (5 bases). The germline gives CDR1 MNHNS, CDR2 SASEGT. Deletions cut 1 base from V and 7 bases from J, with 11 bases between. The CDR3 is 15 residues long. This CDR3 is CASSEVEQENSPLHF. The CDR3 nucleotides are TGTGCCAGCAGTGAAGTCGAACAGGAGAATTCACCCCTCCACTTT.

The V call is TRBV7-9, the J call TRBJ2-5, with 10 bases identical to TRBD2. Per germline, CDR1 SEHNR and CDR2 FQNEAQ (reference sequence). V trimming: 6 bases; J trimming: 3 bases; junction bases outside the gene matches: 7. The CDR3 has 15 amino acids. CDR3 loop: CASSVLAGEKETQYF. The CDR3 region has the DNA TGTGCCAGCAGTGTTCTAGCGGGGGAAAAAGAGACCCAGTACTTC.

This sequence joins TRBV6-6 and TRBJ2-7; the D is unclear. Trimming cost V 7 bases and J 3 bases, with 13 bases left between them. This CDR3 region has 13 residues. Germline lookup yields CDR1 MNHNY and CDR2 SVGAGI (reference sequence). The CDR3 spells CASKGQDLYEQYF. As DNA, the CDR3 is TGTGCCAGCAAAGGCCAGGACCTCTACGAGCAGTACTTC.

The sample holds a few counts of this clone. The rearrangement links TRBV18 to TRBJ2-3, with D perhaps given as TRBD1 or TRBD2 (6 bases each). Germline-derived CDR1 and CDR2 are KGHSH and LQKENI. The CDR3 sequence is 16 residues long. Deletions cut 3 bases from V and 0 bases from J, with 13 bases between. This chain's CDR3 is CASSPGWGASTDTQYF. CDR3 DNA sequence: TGTGCCAGCTCACCTGGCTGGGGGGCCAGCACAGATACGCAGTATTTT.

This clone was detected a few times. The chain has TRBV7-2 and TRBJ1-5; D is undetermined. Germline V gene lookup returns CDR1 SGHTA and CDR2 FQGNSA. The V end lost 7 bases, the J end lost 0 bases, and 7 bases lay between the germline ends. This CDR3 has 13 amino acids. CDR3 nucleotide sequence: TGTGCCAGCACTTTCACTAGCAATCAGCCCCAGCATTTT. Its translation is CASTFTSNQPQHF.

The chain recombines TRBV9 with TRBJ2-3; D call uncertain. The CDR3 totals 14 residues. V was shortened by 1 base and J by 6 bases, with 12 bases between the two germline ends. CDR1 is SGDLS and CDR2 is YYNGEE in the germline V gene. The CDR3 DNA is TGTGCCAGCAGCGTAACGCGTTTCAGTGATACGCAGTATTTT. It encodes CASSVTRFSDTQYF.

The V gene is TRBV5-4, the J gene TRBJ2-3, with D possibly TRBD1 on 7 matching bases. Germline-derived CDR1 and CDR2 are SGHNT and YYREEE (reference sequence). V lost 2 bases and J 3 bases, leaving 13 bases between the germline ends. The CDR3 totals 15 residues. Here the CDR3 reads CASSLRSGGTDTQYF. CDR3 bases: TGTGCCAGCAGCTTACGGTCAGGGGGGACAGATACGCAGTATTTT.

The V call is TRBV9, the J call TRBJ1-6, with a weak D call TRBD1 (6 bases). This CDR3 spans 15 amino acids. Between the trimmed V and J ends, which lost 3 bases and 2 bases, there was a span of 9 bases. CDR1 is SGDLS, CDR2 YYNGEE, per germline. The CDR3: CASSAGTPYNSPLHF. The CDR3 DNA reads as TGTGCCAGCAGCGCCGGGACACCCTATAATTCACCCCTCCACTTT.

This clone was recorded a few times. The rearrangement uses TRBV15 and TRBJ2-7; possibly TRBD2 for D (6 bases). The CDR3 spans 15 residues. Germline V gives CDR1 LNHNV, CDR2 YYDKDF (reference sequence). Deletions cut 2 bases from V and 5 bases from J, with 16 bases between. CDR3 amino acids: CATSRSGLEDDEQYF. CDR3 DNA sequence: TGTGCCACCAGCAGATCGGGACTCGAGGACGACGAGCAGTACTTC.

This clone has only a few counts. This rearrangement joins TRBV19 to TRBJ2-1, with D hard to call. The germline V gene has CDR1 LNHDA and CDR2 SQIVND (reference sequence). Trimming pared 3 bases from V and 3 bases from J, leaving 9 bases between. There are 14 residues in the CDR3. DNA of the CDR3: TGTGCCAGTAGTATGGAGTACGACTACAATGAGCAGTTCTTC. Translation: CASSMEYDYNEQFF.

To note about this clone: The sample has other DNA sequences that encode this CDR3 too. The CDR3 nucleotides are TGTGCCAGCAGCCCTCGTAGTAGCAATCAGCCCCAGCATTTT. This codes for CASSPRSSNQPQHF. The rearrangement links TRBV4-2 to TRBJ1-5; no reliable D call. Deletions cut 4 bases from V and 0 bases from J, with 7 bases between. This CDR3 region has 14 residues. Per the germline V gene, CDR1 is LGHNA and CDR2 is YNFKEQ.

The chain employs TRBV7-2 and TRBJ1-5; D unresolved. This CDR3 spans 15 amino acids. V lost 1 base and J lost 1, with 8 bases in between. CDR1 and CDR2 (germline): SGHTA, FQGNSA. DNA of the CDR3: TGTGCCAGCAGCTTAGGCAGGTTAAGCAATCAGCCCCAGCATTTT. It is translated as CASSLGRLSNQPQHF. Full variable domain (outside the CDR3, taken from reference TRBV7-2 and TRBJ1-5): GAGVSQSPSNKVTEKGKDVELRCDPISGHTALYWYRQSLGQGLEFLIYFQGNSAPDKSGLPSDRFSAERTGGSVSTLTIQRTQQEDSAVYLCASSLGRLSNQPQHFGDGTRLSIL.

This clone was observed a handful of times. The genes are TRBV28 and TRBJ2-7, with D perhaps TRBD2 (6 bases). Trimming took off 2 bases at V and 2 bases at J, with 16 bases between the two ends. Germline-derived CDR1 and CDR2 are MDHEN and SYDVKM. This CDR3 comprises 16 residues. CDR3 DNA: TGTGCCAGCAGTTTAAGCCCCGGGACGGGAGCCTACGAGCAGTACTTC. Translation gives CASSLSPGTGAYEQYF.

CDR3 sequence: CASSLRARQGVYEQYF. The CDR3 bases are TGTGCCAGCAGCTTAAGGGCGAGACAGGGAGTCTACGAGCAGTACTTC. This sequence joins TRBV7-2 and TRBJ2-7, with TRBD1 identical over 7 bases. The trim removed 2 bases at V and 3 bases at J, leaving 10 bases unmatched. The CDR3 is 16 amino acids. The germline CDR1 and CDR2 sequences are SGHTA and FQGNSA.

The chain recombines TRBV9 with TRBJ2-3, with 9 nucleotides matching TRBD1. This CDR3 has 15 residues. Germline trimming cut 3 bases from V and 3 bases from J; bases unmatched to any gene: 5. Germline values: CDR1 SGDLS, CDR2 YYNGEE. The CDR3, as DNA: TGTGCCAGCAGCGACCGGACAGGGGAAACAGATACGCAGTATTTT. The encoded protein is CASSDRTGETDTQYF.

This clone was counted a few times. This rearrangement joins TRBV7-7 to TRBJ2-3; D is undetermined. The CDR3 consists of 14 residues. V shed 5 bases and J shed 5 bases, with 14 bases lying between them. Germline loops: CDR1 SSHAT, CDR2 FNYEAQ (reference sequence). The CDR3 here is CASSPNPWGDTQYF. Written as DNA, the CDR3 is TGTGCCAGCAGCCCAAACCCGTGGGGAGATACGCAGTATTTT.

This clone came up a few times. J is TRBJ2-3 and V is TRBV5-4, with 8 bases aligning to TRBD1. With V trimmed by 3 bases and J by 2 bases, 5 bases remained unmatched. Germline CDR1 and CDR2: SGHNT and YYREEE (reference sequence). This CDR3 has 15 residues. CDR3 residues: CASSYGQGVTDTQYF. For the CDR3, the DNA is TGTGCCAGCAGCTACGGACAGGGTGTCACAGATACGCAGTATTTT.

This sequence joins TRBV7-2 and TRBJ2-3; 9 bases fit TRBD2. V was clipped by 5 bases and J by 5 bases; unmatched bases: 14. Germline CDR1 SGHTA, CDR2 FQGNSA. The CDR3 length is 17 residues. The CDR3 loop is CASSRRGGGGAGDTQYF. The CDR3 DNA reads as TGTGCCAGCAGCCGCCGAGGGGGCGGGGGGGCCGGAGATACGCAGTATTTT.

CDR3 bases: TGCGCCAGCAGCTTGGGCAGAACCTACGAGCAGTACTTC. Its protein is CASSLGRTYEQYF. This chain connects TRBV5-1 to TRBJ2-7; D unclear. Germline-derived CDR1 and CDR2 are SGHRS and YFSETQ. V shed 0 bases and J shed 2 bases, with 6 bases lying between them. There are 13 residues in the CDR3.

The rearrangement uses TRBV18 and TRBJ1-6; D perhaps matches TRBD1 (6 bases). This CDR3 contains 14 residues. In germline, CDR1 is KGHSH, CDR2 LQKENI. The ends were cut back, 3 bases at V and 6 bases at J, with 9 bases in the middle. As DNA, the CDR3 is TGTGCCAGCTCACCGGACAGATCTAATTCACCCCTCCACTTT. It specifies CASSPDRSNSPLHF.

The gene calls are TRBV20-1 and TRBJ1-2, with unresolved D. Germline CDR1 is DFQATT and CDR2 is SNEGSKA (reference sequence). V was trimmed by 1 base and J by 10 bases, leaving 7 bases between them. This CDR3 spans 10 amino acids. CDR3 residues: CSARAFDYTF. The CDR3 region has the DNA TGCAGTGCTAGAGCCTTTGACTACACCTTC.